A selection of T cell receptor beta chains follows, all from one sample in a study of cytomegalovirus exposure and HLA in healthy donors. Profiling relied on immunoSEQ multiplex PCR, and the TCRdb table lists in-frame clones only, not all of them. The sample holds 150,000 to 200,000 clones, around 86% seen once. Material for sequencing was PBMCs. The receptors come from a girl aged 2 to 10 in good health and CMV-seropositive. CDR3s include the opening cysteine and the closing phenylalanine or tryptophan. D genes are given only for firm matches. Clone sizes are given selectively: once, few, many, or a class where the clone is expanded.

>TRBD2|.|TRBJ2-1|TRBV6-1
CASGASSGSRRFF
TGTGCCTCAGGGGCTTCCAGCGGGAGCCGCAGGTTCTTC
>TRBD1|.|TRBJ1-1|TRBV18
CASSPGQGRTEAFF
TGTGCCAGCTCACCCGGACAGGGGAGGACTGAAGCTTTCTTT
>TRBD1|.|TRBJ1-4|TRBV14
CASSPRTGRVPREKLFF
TGTGCCAGCAGCCCCCGGACAGGTCGAGTGCCGCGGGAAAAACTGTTTTTT
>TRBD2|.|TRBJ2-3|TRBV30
CAWSLGPRTSGRGDTQYF
TGTGCCTGGAGCCTAGGGCCTCGGACTAGCGGGAGGGGAGATACGCAGTATTTT
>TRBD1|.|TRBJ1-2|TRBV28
CASSPGQGNYGYTF
TGTGCCAGCAGTCCCGGACAGGGTAACTATGGCTACACCTTC
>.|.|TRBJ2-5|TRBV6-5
CASRGEETQYF
TGTGCCAGCAGGGGAGAAGAGACCCAGTACTTC
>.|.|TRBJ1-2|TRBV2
CASSERVRENGYTF
TGTGCCAGCAGTGAAAGAGTCCGGGAGAATGGCTACACCTTC
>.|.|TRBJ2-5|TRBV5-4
CATQWSPSEQETQYF
TGTGCCACCCAGTGGAGTCCTAGCGAACAAGAGACCCAGTACTTC
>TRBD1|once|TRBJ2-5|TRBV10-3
CAISWDRKETQYF
TGTGCCATCAGTTGGGACAGGAAGGAGACCCAGTACTTC
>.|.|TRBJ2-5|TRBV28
CASRRSPIYRVNRETQYF
TGTGCCAGCAGGCGGAGCCCGATTTACAGGGTAAATCGAGAGACCCAGTACTTC
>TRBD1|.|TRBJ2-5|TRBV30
CAWSVGQGSQETQYF
TGTGCCTGGAGTGTTGGACAGGGGTCTCAAGAGACCCAGTACTTC
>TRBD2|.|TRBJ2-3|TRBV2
CASSESPTSGRGTDTQYF
TGTGCCAGCAGTGAATCCCCGACTAGCGGGAGGGGCACAGATACGCAGTATTTT
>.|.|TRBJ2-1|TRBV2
CASSELNLNEQFF
TGTGCCAGCAGTGAACTCAACTTGAATGAGCAGTTCTTC
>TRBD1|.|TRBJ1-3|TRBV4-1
CASSRPDRDSGNTIYF
TGCGCCAGCAGCCGACCCGACAGGGACTCTGGAAACACCATATATTTT
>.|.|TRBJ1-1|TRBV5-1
CASSAAGGWTEAFF
TGCGCCAGTTCGGCAGCGGGCGGATGGACTGAAGCTTTCTTT
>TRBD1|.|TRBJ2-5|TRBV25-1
CASSTRDRGKETQYF
TGTGCCAGCAGCACGAGAGACAGGGGGAAGGAGACCCAGTACTTC
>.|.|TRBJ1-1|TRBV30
CAWRATYTEAFF
TGTGCCTGGAGGGCAACATACACTGAAGCTTTCTTT
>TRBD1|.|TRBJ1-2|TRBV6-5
CASSLTGNFGGYTF
TGTGCCAGCAGTCTGACAGGGAACTTCGGAGGCTACACCTTC
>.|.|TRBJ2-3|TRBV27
CASSFGTSSTDTQYF
TGTGCCAGCAGTTTTGGGACTTCTAGCACAGATACGCAGTATTTT
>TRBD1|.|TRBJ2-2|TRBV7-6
CASSRLPTGQNTGELFF
TGTGCCAGCAGCCGACTCCCGACAGGGCAGAACACCGGGGAGCTGTTTTTT
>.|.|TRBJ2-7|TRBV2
CASSEGAQEYF
TGTGCCAGCAGTGAGGGGGCACAGGAGTACTTC
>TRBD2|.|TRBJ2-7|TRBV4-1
CASSRRLDGLAYEQYF
TGCGCCAGCAGCCGTCGACTTGATGGACTAGCCTACGAGCAGTACTTC
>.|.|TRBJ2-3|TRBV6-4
CASSDSTTQTTDTQYF
TGTGCCAGCAGTGACTCGACAACTCAAACAACAGATACGCAGTATTTT
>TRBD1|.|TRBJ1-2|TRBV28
CASSLSRQGADYGYTF
TGTGCCAGCAGTTTATCCCGACAGGGGGCTGACTATGGCTACACCTTC
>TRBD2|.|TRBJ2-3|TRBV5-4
CASSLAFGGGFNWSDTQYF
TGTGCCAGCAGCTTGGCGTTCGGCGGGGGGTTCAACTGGTCAGATACGCAGTATTTT